One sample yielded the 5 T cell receptor beta chains listed below, sequenced in a study of control samples from healthy donors and cancer patients. TCRdb's table, derived via immunoSEQ multiplex PCR, lists solely in-frame clones and lacks some. The data contain over 150,000 clones, over 95% of them singletons. Sequencing input: blood. These receptors originate from a woman under 40 in good health.

The chain recombines TRBV2 with TRBJ1-5, with unresolved D. The germline V and J ends were trimmed by 7 bases and 5 bases, with 12 bases remaining between them. CDR1 and CDR2 (germline): SNHLY, FYNNEI. This CDR3 has 13 residues. The CDR3 loop is CASNRNNHQPQHF. The CDR3 DNA sequence: TGTGCCAGCAATAGGAATAACCATCAGCCCCAGCATTTT.

The V gene is TRBV14, the J gene TRBJ2-7; a weak D match, TRBD1 (6 bases). Trimming removed 1 base from V and 7 bases from J, with 14 bases in between. The CDR3 covers 14 residues. Germline V CDR1 and CDR2: SGHDN, FVKESK. The CDR3 loop reads CASSQGRDTGEQYF. The CDR3 nucleotides are TGTGCCAGCAGCCAAGGACGGGACACCGGAGAGCAGTACTTC.

The rearrangement links TRBV9 to TRBJ1-3, with a weak D call TRBD1 (6 bases). Trimming removed 3 bases from V and 1 base from J, with 14 bases in between. This CDR3 has 16 amino acids. Germline CDR1 and CDR2: SGDLS and YYNGEE. The CDR3 loop is CASSEWGGSSGNTIYF. CDR3 bases: TGTGCCAGCAGCGAATGGGGGGGCTCTTCTGGAAACACCATATATTTT.

V and J are TRBV2 and TRBJ1-1; 9 nucleotides line up with TRBD1. The CDR3 is 15 amino acids. V lost 4 bases and J lost 9; bases outside the gene matches: 12. Germline V gene sequence: CDR1 SNHLY, CDR2 FYNNEI. As DNA, the CDR3 is TGTGCCAGCAGTGGCTCTTCCGGGACAGGGAGAAAAGCTTTCTTT. Its translation is CASSGSSGTGRKAFF.

The table lists this clone with a count of one. The rearrangement links TRBV30 to TRBJ1-1, with D possibly being TRBD1 (6 bases). The CDR3 covers 14 residues. Trimming took 0 bases from V and 6 from J, leaving 14 bases between them. In germline, CDR1 is GTSNPN, CDR2 SVGIG (reference sequence). CDR3 residues: CAWSVGGLVAEAFF. As DNA, the CDR3 is TGTGCCTGGAGTGTAGGGGGGCTGGTCGCTGAAGCTTTCTTT.